This T cell receptor beta chain was documented in a study of shared clonotypes between healthy human individuals (dated by TCRdb to 2018 to 2020). Regarding the research as a whole: The cohort included a few men and a couple of women between 18 and 49 years of age. The study deeply sequenced blood TCR repertoires of five healthy adults to estimate repertoire size and the extent of clonotype sharing between individuals. Different laboratories and diverse techniques were used to prepare libraries and sequence TCR repertoires, to increase sequencing depth and limit assay-specific biases. Between about 0.8 and 9 billion PBMCs per donor were obtained by leukapheresis.

CDR1 and CDR2, looked up from the germline V gene, are SGHDT and YYEEEE. Trimming accounts for 1 base at V and 5 bases at J, while the number of junction bases matched to no gene is 14. The CDR3 holds 17 amino acids from the cysteine to the phenylalanine. The kept DNA is CDR3 alone, 51 bases in frame from the first base. This clone was seen once. The antigen it recognizes is unknown. Base qualities are missing; no much larger clone stands one base away. Using the deep immunoSEQ assay, TCR CDR3 regions were amplified from genomic DNA by multiplex PCR. Extracted genomic DNA from each cell subset was distributed evenly across all wells of several immunoSEQ 96-well plates, and each plate was treated as a replicate. For unsorted PBMC, each replicate PCR was loaded with approximately 320 ng genomic DNA, equivalent to about 30,000 T cell genomes. Unsorted PBMC genomic DNA was sequenced across ten immunoSEQ deep assay plates. The purified libraries were quantified using a Qubit 3.0 fluorometer, sized with a Bioanalyzer 2100, and then quantified again using the KAPA Library Quantification kit. Every immunoSEQ 96-well plate was sequenced on a separate single-read 150-cycle Illumina NextSeq 550 flow cell. As for how the authors treated the data: Because the immunoSEQ output held only junctional sequences and lacked quality scores, the filtering could not match the filtering applied to full-length reads. Sequences were annotated with PyIR, a Python wrapper for IgBLAST v1.9, using IMGT germline references to assign V/J genes and CDR3. Reads were filtered out if the reads had weak V/J assignments (E-value above 1e-6), no CDR3, stop codons, out-of-frame junctions, or ambiguous translated residues. V3J clonotypes were defined as sequences sharing an identical inferred V gene, J gene, and CDR3 amino acid sequence. Percentage overlap between repertoires was calculated by dividing the number of shared unique clonotypes by the size of the smaller repertoire. Three approaches were used to assess repertoire richness: RTK rarefaction, the Chao1 estimator, and Recon v2.1 estimates of unobserved clonotypes. Held by TCRdb, this immuneACCESS table contains in-frame sequences only and omits some clones. Under half of the omission traces to an unresolved V gene where checked; the cause of the rest is unknown. V and J calls and clone size are given by that table; D and trimming were obtained from the DNA. This sample comprises approximately 470,000 clones, 81% of them detected only once. In total, the top ten clones hold about 13% of the sample.

Findings and caveats that apply to the study as a whole: Sampling was limited to blood, and TCR repertoires in tissue likely differ from TCR repertoires in blood. The small number of donors limited the genetic and exposure-history diversity represented. Based on pairwise subsampling, the degree of clonotype sharing among donors was expected to be affected by sequencing depth.

The donors were healthy, HIV-negative adults who had no recently reported acute infections or vaccinations. Every donor was a Caucasian adult living in Nashville, Tennessee, USA. For unsorted samples, about 85 million PBMCs were counted and genomic DNA was extracted with the QIAamp DNA Blood Mini kit. Blood was collected by leukapheresis, and PBMCs were isolated by Ficoll-Histopaque density gradient centrifugation and then cryopreserved in liquid nitrogen vapor phase. Rearrangement joined TRBV5-6 to TRBJ2-5, with TRBD1 matching 7 junction bases. The source of this sequence is a middle-aged woman in good health. Some clones in this sample may be carry-over from other donors' samples. The specimen sequenced was PBMCs. The sequenced DNA: TGTGCCAGCAGCTTGTATATGACGGTAGGGGGCACTGAGACCCAGTACTTC. This translates into CASSLYMTVGGTETQYF. With all but the CDR3 taken from the reference TRBV5-6 and TRBJ2-5 genes, the full variable domain is: DAGVTQSPTHLIKTRGQQVTLRCSPKSGHDTVSWYQQALGQGPQFIFQYYEEEERQRGNFPDRFSGHQFPNYSSELNVNALLLGDSALYLCASSLYMTVGGTETQYFGPGTRLLVL.